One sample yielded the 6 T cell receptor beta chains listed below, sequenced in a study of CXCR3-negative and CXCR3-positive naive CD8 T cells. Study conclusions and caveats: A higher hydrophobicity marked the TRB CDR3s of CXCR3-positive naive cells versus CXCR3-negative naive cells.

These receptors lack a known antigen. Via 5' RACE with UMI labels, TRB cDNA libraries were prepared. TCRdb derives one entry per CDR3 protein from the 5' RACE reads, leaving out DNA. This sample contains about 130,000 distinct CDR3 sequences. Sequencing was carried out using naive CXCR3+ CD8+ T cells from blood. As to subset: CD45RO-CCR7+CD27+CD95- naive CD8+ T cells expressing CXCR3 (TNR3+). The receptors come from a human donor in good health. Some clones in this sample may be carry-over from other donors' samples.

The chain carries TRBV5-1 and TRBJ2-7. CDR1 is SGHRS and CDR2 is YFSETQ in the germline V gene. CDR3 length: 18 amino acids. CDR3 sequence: CASSLPDGVDRFSYEQYF.

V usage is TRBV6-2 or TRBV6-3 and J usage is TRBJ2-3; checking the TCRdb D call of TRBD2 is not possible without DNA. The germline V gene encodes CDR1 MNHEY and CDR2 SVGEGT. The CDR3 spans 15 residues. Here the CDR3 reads CASSYVAGVTDTQYF.

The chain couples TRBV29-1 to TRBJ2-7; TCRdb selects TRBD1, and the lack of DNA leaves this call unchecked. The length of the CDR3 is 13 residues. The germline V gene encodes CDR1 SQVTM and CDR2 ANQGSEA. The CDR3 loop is CSVDRQGTYEQYF.

CDR3 protein: CAISESWGLERTDTQYF. The V gene is TRBV10-3, the J gene TRBJ2-3; lacking DNA, the TRBD2 call made by TCRdb goes unchecked. Germline V gene sequence: CDR1 ENHRY, CDR2 SYGVKD. The CDR3 has 17 amino acids.

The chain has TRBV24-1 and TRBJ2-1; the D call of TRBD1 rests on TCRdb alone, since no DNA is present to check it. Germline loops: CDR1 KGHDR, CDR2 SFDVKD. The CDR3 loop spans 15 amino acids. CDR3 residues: CATSDPGDSKDEQFF.

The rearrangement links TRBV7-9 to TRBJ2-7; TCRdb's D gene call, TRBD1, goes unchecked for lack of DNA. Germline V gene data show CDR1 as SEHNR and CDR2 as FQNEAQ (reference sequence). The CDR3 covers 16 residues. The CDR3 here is CASSPPEGGISYEQYF.